The clone carrying this T cell receptor beta chain occurred once. The data belong to a study of T cell responses to AZD1222 COVID-19 vaccine. V gave up 0 bases and J gave up 8 bases, with 6 bases separating them. Germline V gene sequence: CDR1 KGHDR, CDR2 SFDVKD. CDR3 length equals 13 residues. Sequencing used immunoSEQ multiplex PCR; TCRdb keeps in-frame clones, though not all of them. The repertoire consists of 120,000 or so clones, with roughly 90% occurring once and the leading ten covering over 2.5%. This clonotype was sampled from an adult in good health. This chain connects TRBV24-1 to TRBJ2-2; no clear D gene. Specimen: peripheral blood, collected on day 0 of AZD1222 vaccination. CDR3 sequence (DNA): TGTGCCACCAGTGATTTGCGTGTAGGGGAGCTGTTTTTT. It encodes CATSDLRVGELFF.